This T cell receptor (beta chain) was recorded in a study of cytomegalovirus exposure and HLA in healthy donors. Generated by immunoSEQ multiplex PCR, the TCRdb table keeps only in-frame clones and is missing some. Of under 250,000 clones listed, 80% to 90% are singletons. General observations from the study: Cytomegalovirus-associated TCR beta chains were listed, numbering approximately 150. The TCR clusters that emerged in the first cohort tended, a later analysis found, to co-occur in the 110 or so validation repertoires.

Comment on this clone: Its specificity is unknown.

The length of the CDR3 is 15 residues. Germline CDR1 reads MNHEY; CDR2 reads SMNVEV (reference sequence). V shed 5 bases and J 2 bases; nucleotides not matched to a gene: 4. This receptor was obtained from a woman in her twenties or thirties in good health and CMV-seronegative. The chain joins TRBV27 to TRBJ1-2, with TRBD1 matching 11 bases. What was sequenced was PBMCs. The CDR3 spells CASSQDRGRNYGYTF. CDR3 nucleotides: TGTGCCAGCAGTCAGGACAGGGGGCGGAACTATGGCTACACCTTC.